Shown below are 3 T cell receptor beta chains from a single sample sequenced in a study of cytotoxic CD8 clonotypes in ibrutinib-treated CLL (dated by TCRdb to the early 2020s). Receptor libraries were prepared by the immunoSEQ multiplex PCR assay. TCRdb stores this immuneACCESS table with in-frame sequences only. Part of the clones is absent; in the studies checked, under half of the shortfall reflects unresolved V genes, and no reason is known for the rest. This sample holds 250,000 to 350,000 clones; about 72% were observed only once. The biggest ten clones account for about 5.8% of the sample. Taken with the paper, the label for time point translates to: progressive disease on ibrutinib. This material consisted of PBMCs, taken at disease progression, from a patient treated with ibrutinib. The receptors shown here come from a human donor with chronic lymphocytic leukemia.

This clone was seen only once. This chain links TRBV9 with TRBJ2-7; D gene unclear. The CDR3 has 14 residues. The V gene lost 4 bases and the J gene lost 5 bases, with 16 bases spanning the gap. Germline lookup yields CDR1 SGDLS and CDR2 YYNGEE. CDR3 loop: CASSPRPLSDEQYF. CDR3 nucleotide sequence: TGTGCCAGCAGCCCTCGACCTCTGAGCGACGAGCAGTACTTC.

The CDR3 is CASSLRVGGYGYTF. Written as DNA, the CDR3 is TGTGCCAGTAGTCTCCGGGTCGGGGGCTATGGCTACACCTTC. The gene calls are TRBV19 and TRBJ1-2, with D possibly TRBD1 on 5 matching bases. CDR1 and CDR2 (germline): LNHDA, SQIVND (reference sequence). V lost 5 bases and J 4 bases, leaving 14 bases between the germline ends. This CDR3 contains 14 residues.

The V call is TRBV19, the J call TRBJ2-1; D is uncertain. CDR3 length: 13 amino acids. V dropped 2 bases and J dropped 9 bases, with 11 bases sitting between them. CDR1 and CDR2 (germline): LNHDA, SQIVND (reference sequence). CDR3 sequence (DNA): TGTGCCAGTAGTATAAGTCCGAGGCTTGAGCAGTTCTTC. Its protein is CASSISPRLEQFF.